This paragraph covers one TCR beta chain sequence. The V gene lost 7 bases and the J gene lost 2 bases, with 17 bases spanning the gap. CDR3 length: 15 residues. The germline V gene encodes CDR1 MGHRA and CDR2 YSYEKL. In the original processing: Quantification of nucleated cells was approximated via reference gene primer amplification. Sequenced by immunoSEQ multiplex PCR; TCRdb stores in-frame clones only, minus some. The DNA gave D and trimming, while V, J and clone size come from that table. The sample lists around 260,000 clones; approximately 90% were seen once. This record belongs to a study of blood T cell repertoires in COVID-19.

V is TRBV4-1 and J is TRBJ1-2; D possibly corresponds to TRBD1 (5 bases). The origin of this receptor is a man younger than 45 with acute or convalescent COVID-19. Sequencing was performed on peripheral blood. The CDR3 DNA follows: TGCGCCAGCAACAACCTACTAACAGGAAACTATGGCTACACCTTC. As protein: CASNNLLTGNYGYTF.